The clone carrying this TCR beta chain was seen many times. The data stem from a study of T cells in Graves' hyperthyroidism and ophthalmopathy. Trimming shortened V by 5 bases and J by 2 bases, and 16 bases separated the two germline ends. The germline V gene has CDR1 SGHVS and CDR2 FNYEAQ. The CDR3 contains 15 residues. Amplification of TCR beta CDR3 regions used RNA as the template. TCR CDR3 underwent first-round RT-PCR with the HTBI primer set. TCRdb processed the multiplex PCR reads anew with MiXCR; each CDR3 protein has one entry. This table has about 250,000 distinct CDR3 sequences, over 20% appearing once.

The receptor's source is a woman between 40 and 50 years old with Graves' ophthalmopathy. The source material was blood. The gene calls are TRBV7-6 and TRBJ2-7; D call uncertain. CDR3 protein: CASSPTFGGPYEQYF. The CDR3 coding sequence is TGTGCCAGCAGCCCTACTTTCGGTGGTCCCTACGAGCAGTACTTC.